This TCR beta chain came from a study of cytomegalovirus exposure and HLA in healthy donors. Points from the study as a whole: It was approximately 150 TCR beta chains that were listed as cytomegalovirus-associated.

Worth noting for this clone: Its specificity is unknown.

All the people who gave samples were healthy bone marrow donors. PCR primers comprised 60 Vbeta and 13 Jbeta primers. Profiling relied on immunoSEQ multiplex PCR, and the TCRdb table lists in-frame clones only, not all of them. This sample carries about 160,000 clones, over 70% of them seen once, and the ten largest clones take 3% to 3.5%. The receptor was derived from a woman between 45 and 60 years old in good health and CMV-seropositive. The sample taken for sequencing was PBMCs.

The DNA of the CDR3 is TGTGCCAGCCGGAGGACGGGAACCTACGAGCAGTACTTC. Residues: CASRRTGTYEQYF. V is TRBV6-4 and J is TRBJ2-7, with D tentatively TRBD2 (5 bases). The CDR3 extends over 13 amino acids. Germline V CDR1 and CDR2: MRHNA, SNTAGT. The germline V and J ends were trimmed by 8 bases and 2 bases, with 13 bases remaining between them.